The T cell receptor (beta chain) described here comes from a study of T cells in pancreatic ductal adenocarcinoma. A word on this clone: Its antigen is undetermined.

Overall study findings and caveats: Mean clonality was about 0.11 in tumors and around 0.065 in blood, not significantly different. Compared with tumor, blood showed more total productive templates and around 8-fold more clonotypes.

Surgery without prior neoadjuvant therapy was the treatment of the selected pancreatic ductal adenocarcinoma patients. TCRdb's table, derived via immunoSEQ multiplex PCR, lists solely in-frame clones and lacks some. The sample lists 31,000 or so clones; around 90% were seen once. Sequenced: PBMCs. The source is a human donor with pancreatic ductal adenocarcinoma.

The CDR3 DNA follows: TGTGCCAGCAGTGAATTGCGGAGGGGGGGCGAGCAGTACTTC. Residues: CASSELRRGGEQYF. The chain recombines TRBV25-1 with TRBJ2-7; TRBD2 might be the D (7 bases). This CDR3 is 14 amino acids long. Germline V gene lookup returns CDR1 MGHDK and CDR2 SYGVNS. The V end was cut by 1 base, the J end by 6 bases, with 13 bases between.